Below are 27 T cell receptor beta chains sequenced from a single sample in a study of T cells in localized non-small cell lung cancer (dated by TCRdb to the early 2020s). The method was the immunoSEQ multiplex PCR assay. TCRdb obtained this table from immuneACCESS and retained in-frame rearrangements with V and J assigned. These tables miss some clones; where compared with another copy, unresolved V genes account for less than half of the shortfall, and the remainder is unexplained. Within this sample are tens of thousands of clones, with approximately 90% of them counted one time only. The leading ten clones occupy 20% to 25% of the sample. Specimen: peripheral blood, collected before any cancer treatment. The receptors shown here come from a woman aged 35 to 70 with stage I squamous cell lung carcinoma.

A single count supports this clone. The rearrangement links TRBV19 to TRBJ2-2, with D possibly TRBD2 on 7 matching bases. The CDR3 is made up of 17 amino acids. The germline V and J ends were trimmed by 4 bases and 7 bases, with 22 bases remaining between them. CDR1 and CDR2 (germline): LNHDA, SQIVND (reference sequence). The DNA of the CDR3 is TGTGCCAGTAGTACCCTCGCCGGGGGGCGAAGCCTCGGGGAGCTGTTTTTT. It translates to CASSTLAGGRSLGELFF.

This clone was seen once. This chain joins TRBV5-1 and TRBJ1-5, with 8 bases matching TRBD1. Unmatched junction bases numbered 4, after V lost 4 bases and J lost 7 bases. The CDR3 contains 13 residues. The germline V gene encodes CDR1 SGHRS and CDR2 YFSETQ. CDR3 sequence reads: CASSPDREQPQHF. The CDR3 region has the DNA TGCGCCAGCAGCCCGGACAGGGAACAGCCCCAGCATTTT.

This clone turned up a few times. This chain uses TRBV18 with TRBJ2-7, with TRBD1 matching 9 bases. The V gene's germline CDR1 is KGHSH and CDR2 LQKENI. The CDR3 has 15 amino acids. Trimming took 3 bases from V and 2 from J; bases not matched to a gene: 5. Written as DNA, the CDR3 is TGTGCCAGCTCACCGGGGACAGGGTGGACCTACGAGCAGTACTTC. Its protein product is CASSPGTGWTYEQYF.

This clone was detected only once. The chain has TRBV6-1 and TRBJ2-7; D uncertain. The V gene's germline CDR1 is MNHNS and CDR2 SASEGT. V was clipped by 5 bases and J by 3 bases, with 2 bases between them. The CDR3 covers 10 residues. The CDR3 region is CASSYYEQYF. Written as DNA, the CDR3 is TGTGCCAGCAGTTACTACGAGCAGTACTTC.

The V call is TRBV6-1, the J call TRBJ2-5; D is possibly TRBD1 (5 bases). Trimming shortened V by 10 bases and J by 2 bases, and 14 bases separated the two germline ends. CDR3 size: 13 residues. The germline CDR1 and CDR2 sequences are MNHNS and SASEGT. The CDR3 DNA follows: TGTGCCACTGACAGTAGGGCTCAAGAGACCCAGTACTTC. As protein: CATDSRAQETQYF.

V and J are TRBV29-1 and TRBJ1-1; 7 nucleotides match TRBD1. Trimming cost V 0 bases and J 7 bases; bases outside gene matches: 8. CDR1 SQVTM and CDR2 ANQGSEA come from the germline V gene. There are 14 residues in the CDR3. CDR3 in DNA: TGCAGCGTTGAAGACAAGGGACAGACTTATGAAGCTTTCTTT. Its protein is CSVEDKGQTYEAFF.

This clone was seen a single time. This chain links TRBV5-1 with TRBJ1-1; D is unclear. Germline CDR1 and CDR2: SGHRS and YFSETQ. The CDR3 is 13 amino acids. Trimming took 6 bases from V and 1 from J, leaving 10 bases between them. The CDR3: CASNSQQNTEAFF. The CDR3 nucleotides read TGCGCCAGCAACTCTCAACAGAACACTGAAGCTTTCTTT.

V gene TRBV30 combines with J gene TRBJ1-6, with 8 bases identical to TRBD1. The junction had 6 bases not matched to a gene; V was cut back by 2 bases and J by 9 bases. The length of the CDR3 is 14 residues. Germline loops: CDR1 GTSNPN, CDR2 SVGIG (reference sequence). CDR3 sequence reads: CAWSTQGAFSPLHF. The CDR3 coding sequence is TGTGCCTGGAGTACCCAGGGGGCGTTTTCACCCCTCCACTTT.

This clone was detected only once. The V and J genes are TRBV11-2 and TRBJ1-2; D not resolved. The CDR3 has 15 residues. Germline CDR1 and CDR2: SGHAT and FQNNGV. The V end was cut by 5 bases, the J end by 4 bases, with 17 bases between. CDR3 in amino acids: CASSVRECYLYGYTF. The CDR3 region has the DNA TGTGCCAGCAGCGTGAGGGAGTGTTATCTCTATGGCTACACCTTC.

In DNA form, the CDR3 reads TGCAGCGTTTCCAATTCCTACGAGCAGTACTTC. Amino acids: CSVSNSYEQYF. The gene calls are TRBV29-1 and TRBJ2-7; D unresolved. The ends were cut back, 5 bases at V and 1 base at J, with 6 bases in the middle. The CDR3 sequence is 11 residues long. Germline assignment: CDR1 SQVTM and CDR2 ANQGSEA.

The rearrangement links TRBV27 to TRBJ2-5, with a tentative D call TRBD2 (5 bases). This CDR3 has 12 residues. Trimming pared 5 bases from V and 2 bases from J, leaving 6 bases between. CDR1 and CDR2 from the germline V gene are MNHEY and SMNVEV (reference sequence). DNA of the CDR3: TGTGCCAGCAGTGGAGGTCAAGAGACCCAGTACTTC. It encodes CASSGGQETQYF.

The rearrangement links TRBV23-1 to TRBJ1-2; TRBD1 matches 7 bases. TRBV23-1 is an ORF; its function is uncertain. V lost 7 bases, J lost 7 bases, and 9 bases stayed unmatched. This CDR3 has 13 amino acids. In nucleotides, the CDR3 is TGCGCCAGCAAGGGACAGAAGATTTGTGGCTACACCTTC. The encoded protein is CASKGQKICGYTF.

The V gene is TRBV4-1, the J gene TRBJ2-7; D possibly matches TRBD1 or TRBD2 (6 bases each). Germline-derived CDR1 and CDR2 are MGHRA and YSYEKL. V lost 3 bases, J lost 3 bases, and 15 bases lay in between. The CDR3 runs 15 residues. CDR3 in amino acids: CASSQEVQGGYEQYF. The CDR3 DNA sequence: TGCGCCAGCAGCCAGGAAGTACAGGGAGGCTACGAGCAGTACTTC.

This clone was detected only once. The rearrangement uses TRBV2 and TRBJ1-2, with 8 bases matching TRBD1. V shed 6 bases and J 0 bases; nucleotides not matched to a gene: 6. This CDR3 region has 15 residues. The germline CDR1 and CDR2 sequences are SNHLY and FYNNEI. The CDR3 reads CASRADRGANYGYTF. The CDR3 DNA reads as TGTGCCAGCAGAGCCGACAGGGGAGCTAACTATGGCTACACCTTC.

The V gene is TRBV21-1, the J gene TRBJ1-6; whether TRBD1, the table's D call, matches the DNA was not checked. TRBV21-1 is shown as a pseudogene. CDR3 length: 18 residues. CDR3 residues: CASSKVVGRASNNSPLHF. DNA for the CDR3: TGTGCCAGCAGCAAGGTGGTGGGCAGGGCTTCGAATAATTCACCCCTCCACTTT.

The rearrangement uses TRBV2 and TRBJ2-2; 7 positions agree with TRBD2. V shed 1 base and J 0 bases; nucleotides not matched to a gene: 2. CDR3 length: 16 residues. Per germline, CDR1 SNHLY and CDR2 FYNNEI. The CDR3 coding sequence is TGTGCCAGCAGTGAAGAAGGACTAGCGAACACCGGGGAGCTGTTTTTT. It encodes CASSEEGLANTGELFF.

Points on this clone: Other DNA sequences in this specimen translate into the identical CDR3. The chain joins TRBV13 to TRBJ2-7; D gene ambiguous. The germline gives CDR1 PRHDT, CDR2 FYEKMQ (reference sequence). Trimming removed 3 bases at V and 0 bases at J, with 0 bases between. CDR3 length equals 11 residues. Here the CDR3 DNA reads TGTGCCAGCAGCTTCTCCTACGAGCAGTACTTC. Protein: CASSFSYEQYF.

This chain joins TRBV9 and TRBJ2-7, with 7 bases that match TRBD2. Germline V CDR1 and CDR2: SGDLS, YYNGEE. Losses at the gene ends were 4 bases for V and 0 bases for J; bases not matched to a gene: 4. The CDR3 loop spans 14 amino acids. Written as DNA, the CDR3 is TGTGCCAGCAGCCCCTGGGACTACTCCTACGAGCAGTACTTC. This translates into CASSPWDYSYEQYF.

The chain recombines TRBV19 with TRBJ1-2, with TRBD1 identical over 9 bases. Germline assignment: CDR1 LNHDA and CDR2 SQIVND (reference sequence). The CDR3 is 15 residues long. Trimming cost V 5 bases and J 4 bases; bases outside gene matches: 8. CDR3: CASSLTGQGSYGYTF. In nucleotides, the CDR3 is TGTGCCAGTAGTTTGACGGGACAGGGATCCTATGGCTACACCTTC. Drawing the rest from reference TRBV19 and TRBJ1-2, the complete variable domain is DGGITQSPKYLFRKEGQNVTLSCEQNLNHDAMYWYRQDPGQGLRLIYYSQIVNDFQKGDIAEGYSVSREKKESFPLTVTSAQKNPTAFYLCASSLTGQGSYGYTFGSGTRLTVV.

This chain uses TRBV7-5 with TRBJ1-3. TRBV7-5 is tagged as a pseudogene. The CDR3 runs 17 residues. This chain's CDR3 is CARSLVTPGSTGNTIYF. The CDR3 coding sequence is TGTGCCAGAAGCTTAGTAACCCCAGGGAGCACTGGAAACACCATATATTTT.

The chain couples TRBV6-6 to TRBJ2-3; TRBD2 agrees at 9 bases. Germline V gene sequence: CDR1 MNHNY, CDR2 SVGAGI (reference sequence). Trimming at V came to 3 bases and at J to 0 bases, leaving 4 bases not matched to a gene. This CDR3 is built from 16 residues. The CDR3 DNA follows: TGTGCCAGCAGTTATCTACTAGCGGGTAGCACAGATACGCAGTATTTT. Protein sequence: CASSYLLAGSTDTQYF.

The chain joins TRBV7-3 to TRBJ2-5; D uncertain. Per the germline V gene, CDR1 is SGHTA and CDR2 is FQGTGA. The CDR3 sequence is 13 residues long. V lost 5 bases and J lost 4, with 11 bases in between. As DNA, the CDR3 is TGTGCCAGCAGCGATAGAATGGGAGAGACCCAGTACTTC. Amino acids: CASSDRMGETQYF.

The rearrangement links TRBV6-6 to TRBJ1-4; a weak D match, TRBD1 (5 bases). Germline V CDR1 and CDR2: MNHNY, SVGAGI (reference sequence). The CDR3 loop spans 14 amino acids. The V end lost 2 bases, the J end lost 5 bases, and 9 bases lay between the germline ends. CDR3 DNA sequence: TGTGCCAGCAGTTACGGGGCCCTAAATGAAAAACTGTTTTTT. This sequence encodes CASSYGALNEKLFF.

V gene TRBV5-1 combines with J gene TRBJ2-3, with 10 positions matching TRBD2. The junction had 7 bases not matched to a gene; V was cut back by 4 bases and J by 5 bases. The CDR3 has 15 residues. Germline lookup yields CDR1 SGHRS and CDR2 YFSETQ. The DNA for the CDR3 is TGCGCCAGCAGCCAGAGCGGGGGGGCTAAAGATACGCAGTATTTT. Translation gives CASSQSGGAKDTQYF.

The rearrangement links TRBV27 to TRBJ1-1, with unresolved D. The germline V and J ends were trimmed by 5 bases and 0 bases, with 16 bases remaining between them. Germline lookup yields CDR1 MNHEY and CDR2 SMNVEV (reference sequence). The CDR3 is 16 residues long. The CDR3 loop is CASSPDLRTVNTEAFF. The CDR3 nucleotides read TGTGCCAGCAGTCCCGATTTGAGGACGGTGAACACTGAAGCTTTCTTT.

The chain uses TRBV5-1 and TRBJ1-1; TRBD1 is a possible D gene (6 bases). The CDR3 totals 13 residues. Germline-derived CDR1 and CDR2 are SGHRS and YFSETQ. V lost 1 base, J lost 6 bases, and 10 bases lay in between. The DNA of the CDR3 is TGCGCCAGCAGCTTGCAGGGGAGGGCTGAAGCTTTCTTT. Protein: CASSLQGRAEAFF.

CDR3 in amino acids: CASSTTVSSGNTIYF. CDR3 bases: TGTGCCAGTAGTACAACAGTGAGCTCTGGAAACACCATATATTTT. The genes are TRBV19 and TRBJ1-3, with unresolved D. Between the trimmed V and J ends, which lost 4 bases and 0 bases, there was a span of 10 bases. In germline, CDR1 is LNHDA, CDR2 SQIVND (reference sequence). The length of the CDR3 is 15 residues. Using reference TRBV19 and TRBJ1-3 for the parts outside the CDR3, the full variable domain is DGGITQSPKYLFRKEGQNVTLSCEQNLNHDAMYWYRQDPGQGLRLIYYSQIVNDFQKGDIAEGYSVSREKKESFPLTVTSAQKNPTAFYLCASSTTVSSGNTIYFGEGSWLTVV.